This entry features one T cell receptor (beta chain) sequence. Deep-level settings were used for running the assay. Assay: immunoSEQ multiplex PCR; the TCRdb copy retains only in-frame clones and omits some. This sample yields roughly 1,100,000 clones, of which more than 60% are seen a single time; over 1.3% belongs to the top ten. This record belongs to a study of shared clonotypes between healthy human individuals. Unmatched junction bases numbered 11, after V lost 9 bases and J lost 5 bases. Per germline, CDR1 MNHEY and CDR2 SMNVEV (reference sequence). The CDR3 spans 15 residues. The receptor's source is a man in his late teens or twenties in good health. The J gene is TRBJ1-4, the V gene TRBV27, with 8 bases aligning to TRBD1. Sequencing was performed on memory CD4+ T cells sorted from blood. Subset noted: CD45RA-negative fraction. The DNA for the CDR3 is TGTGCCAGTAACCGGGGGGGACAGGCAAATGAAAAACTGTTTTTT. This translates into CASNRGGQANEKLFF.